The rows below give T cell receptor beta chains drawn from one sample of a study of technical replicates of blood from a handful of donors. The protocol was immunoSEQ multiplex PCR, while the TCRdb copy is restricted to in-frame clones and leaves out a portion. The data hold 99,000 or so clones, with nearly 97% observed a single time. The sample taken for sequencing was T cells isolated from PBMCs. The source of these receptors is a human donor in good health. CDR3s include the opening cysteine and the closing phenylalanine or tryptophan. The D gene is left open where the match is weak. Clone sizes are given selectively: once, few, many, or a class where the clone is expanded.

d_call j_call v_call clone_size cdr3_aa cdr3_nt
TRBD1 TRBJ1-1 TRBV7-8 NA CASSFWGTGVNTEAFF TGTGCCAGCAGCTTCTGGGGGACAGGGGTGAACACTGAAGCTTTCTTT
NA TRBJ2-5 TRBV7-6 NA CASSHPGAETQYF TGTGCCAGCAGCCACCCAGGGGCAGAGACCCAGTACTTC
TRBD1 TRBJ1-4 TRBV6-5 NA CASIGTGESEKLFF TGTGCCAGCATAGGTACAGGGGAGAGTGAAAAACTGTTTTTT
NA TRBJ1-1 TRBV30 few CAWTWGGDFEAFF TGTGCCTGGACTTGGGGGGGAGATTTTGAAGCTTTCTTT
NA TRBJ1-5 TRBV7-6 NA CASSLRGNQPQHF TGTGCCAGCAGCCTCAGGGGTAATCAGCCCCAGCATTTT
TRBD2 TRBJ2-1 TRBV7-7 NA CASGTGGGYEQFF TGTGCTAGCGGAACGGGGGGGGGTTATGAGCAGTTCTTC
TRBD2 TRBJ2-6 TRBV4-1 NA CASSQEGWGGSGANVLTF TGCGCCAGCAGCCAAGAAGGCTGGGGGGGGTCTGGGGCCAACGTCCTGACTTTC
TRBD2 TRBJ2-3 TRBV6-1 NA CASSGGYSGGTDTQYF TGTGCCAGCAGTGGAGGGTATAGCGGGGGCACAGATACGCAGTATTTT
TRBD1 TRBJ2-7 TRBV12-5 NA CASGHPTRQGSTGEQYF TGTGCTAGTGGTCACCCTACTAGACAGGGGTCTACGGGGGAGCAGTACTTC
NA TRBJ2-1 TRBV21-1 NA CASSKRKGQGNNEQFF TGTGCCAGCAGCAAACGCAAAGGACAGGGGAACAATGAGCAGTTCTTC
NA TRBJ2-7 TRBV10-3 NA CAISESGSSDEQYF TGTGCCATCAGTGAGTCAGGGAGTTCCGACGAGCAGTACTTC
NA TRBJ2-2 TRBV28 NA CASSLTGNTGELFF TGTGCCAGCAGTTTAACAGGGAACACCGGGGAGCTGTTTTTT
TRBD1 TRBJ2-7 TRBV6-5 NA CASTRQGGYEQYF TGTGCCAGCACCCGACAGGGGGGTTACGAGCAGTACTTC
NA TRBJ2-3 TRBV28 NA CASSHSGFTDTQYF TGTGCCAGCAGTCATTCGGGATTCACAGATACGCAGTATTTT
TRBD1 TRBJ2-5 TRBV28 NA CASSVPRQGEQETQYF TGTGCCAGCAGTGTTCCCCGACAGGGGGAGCAAGAGACCCAGTACTTC